These 26 T cell receptor beta chains were sequenced from one sample in a study of CD8 T cells in Susac syndrome. With random hexamers, roughly 0.45 to 1 ug RNA was reverse transcribed. Via MiXCR, TCRdb re-called the immunoSEQ multiplex PCR reads, giving one row per CDR3 protein. Of about 130,000 distinct CDR3 sequences detected, around 93% appear once; the ten largest clones hold approximately 0.18%. The sample consisted of CD8+ T cells from PBMCs. The source is a human donor with Susac syndrome.

This chain joins TRBV14 and TRBJ2-7, with no clear D. Germline-derived CDR1 and CDR2 are SGHDN and FVKESK. The CDR3 loop spans 13 amino acids. Trimming stripped 0 bases from V and 3 bases from J, with 6 bases between. CDR3 amino acids: CASSQDPRYEQYF. Written as DNA, the CDR3 is TGTGCCAGCAGCCAAGATCCCCGCTACGAGCAGTACTTC.

The chain recombines TRBV3-1 with TRBJ2-7; 11 bases are a match to TRBD2. There are 15 residues in the CDR3. Trimming took 4 bases from V and 6 from J; bases not matched to a gene: 8. The germline gives CDR1 LGHDT, CDR2 YNNKEL (reference sequence). The CDR3 DNA reads as TGTGCCAGCAGCCCTCTAGCGGGAGGACTGGGCGAGCAGTACTTC. Amino acid sequence: CASSPLAGGLGEQYF.

The rearrangement links TRBV11-3 to TRBJ2-1, with 10 bases matching TRBD1. The CDR3 has 17 residues. CDR1 and CDR2 (germline): SGHNT, YENEEA. Trimming removed 5 bases from V and 1 base from J; junction bases left unmatched: 8. DNA of the CDR3: TGTGCCAGCAGCCCGGCGGGACAGGGGATTTCCTACAATGAGCAGTTCTTC. Protein product: CASSPAGQGISYNEQFF.

This rearrangement joins TRBV24-1 to TRBJ2-1; the D gene is possibly TRBD2 (6 bases). The length of the CDR3 is 14 residues. The V gene lost 7 bases and the J gene lost 9 bases, with 18 bases spanning the gap. CDR1 is KGHDR and CDR2 is SFDVKD in the germline V gene. The CDR3 reads CATRGGGEGLEQFF. Here the CDR3 DNA reads TGTGCCACCAGGGGAGGCGGGGAAGGTCTTGAGCAGTTCTTC.

The chain's CDR3 is CASSVGQSNQPQHF. As DNA, the CDR3 is TGTGCCAGCAGCGTCGGACAGAGCAATCAGCCCCAGCATTTT. The chain employs TRBV9 and TRBJ1-5; possibly TRBD1 for D (6 bases). The V and J ends lost 2 bases and 1 base respectively, with 7 bases between them. The CDR3 loop spans 14 amino acids. The germline V gene has CDR1 SGDLS and CDR2 YYNGEE.

The chain combines TRBV12-3 or TRBV12-4 with TRBJ2-5, with TRBD2 matching 8 bases. The CDR3 spans 15 residues. Unmatched junction bases numbered 11, after V lost 7 bases and J lost 4 bases. The CDR3 spells CASTLRAGGGETQYF. Here the CDR3 DNA reads TGTGCCAGCACCCTACGGGCGGGGGGAGGAGAGACCCAGTACTTC.

CDR3 bases: TGTGCCAGCAGCTTTTTTCCCGGACAGGGCTACGAGCAGTACTTC. It specifies CASSFFPGQGYEQYF. The chain is built from TRBV7-8 and TRBJ2-7, with 8 bases identical to TRBD1. CDR3 length: 15 amino acids. Germline CDR1 and CDR2: SGHVS and FQNEAQ. V lost 3 bases and J lost 3; bases outside the gene matches: 7. Drawing the rest from reference TRBV7-8 and TRBJ2-7, the complete variable domain is GAGVSQSPRYKVAKRGQDVALRCDPISGHVSLFWYQQALGQGPEFLTYFQNEAQLDKSGLPSDRFFAERPEGSVSTLKIQRTQQEDSAVYLCASSFFPGQGYEQYFGPGTRLTVT.

The chain couples TRBV20-1 to TRBJ2-1, with D unresolved. The CDR3 is made up of 13 amino acids. CDR1 DFQATT and CDR2 SNEGSKA come from the germline V gene (reference sequence). V lost 5 bases to trimming and J lost 6 bases, with 14 bases between them. DNA of the CDR3: TGCAGTGCTCCGATGGCTTCTCTCAATGAGCAGTTCTTC. This codes for CSAPMASLNEQFF.

J is TRBJ1-1 and V is TRBV4-1; D not certain. The CDR3 covers 16 residues. Germline V gene sequence: CDR1 MGHRA, CDR2 YSYEKL. V lost 1 base and J 1 base, leaving 13 bases between the germline ends. The CDR3 reads CASSQASGIPNTEAFF. CDR3 DNA: TGCGCCAGCAGCCAAGCCTCCGGGATCCCGAACACTGAAGCTTTCTTT.

The chain has TRBV27 and TRBJ2-7; no clear D. The germline V and J ends were trimmed by 1 base and 1 base, with 11 bases remaining between them. CDR1 is MNHEY, CDR2 SMNVEV, per germline (reference sequence). The CDR3 extends over 15 amino acids. CDR3 coding DNA: TGTGCCAGCAGTTTATTTGGGCACAGATCCTACGAGCAGTACTTC. Translated, it gives CASSLFGHRSYEQYF.

The chain has TRBV5-6 and TRBJ2-1; D gene uncertain. The CDR3 sequence is 17 residues long. Germline V gene data show CDR1 as SGHDT and CDR2 as YYEEEE. Between the trimmed V and J ends, which lost 0 bases and 3 bases, there was a span of 16 bases. DNA of the CDR3: TGTGCCAGCAGCTTGGATCCAGCCCCGGCCTACTACAATGAGCAGTTCTTC. It codes for CASSLDPAPAYYNEQFF.

V is TRBV28 and J is TRBJ1-1, with D tentatively TRBD1 (6 bases). The ends were cut back, 3 bases at V and 4 bases at J, with 12 bases in the middle. CDR1 MDHEN and CDR2 SYDVKM come from the germline V gene. This CDR3 has 14 residues. For the CDR3, the DNA is TGTGCCAGCAGTTTCTCAGGGGAACCCACTGAAGCTTTCTTT. It translates to CASSFSGEPTEAFF.

This rearrangement joins TRBV5-6 to TRBJ1-1; unclear D gene. Germline-derived CDR1 and CDR2 are SGHDT and YYEEEE. V lost 3 bases to trimming and J lost 8 bases, with 11 bases between them. The CDR3 runs 12 residues. The chain's CDR3 is CASSSISREAFF. Written as DNA, the CDR3 is TGTGCCAGCAGCTCGATTTCAAGGGAAGCTTTCTTT.

A single count supports this clonotype. The V and J genes are TRBV28 and TRBJ1-4; perhaps TRBD1 as D (6 bases). V gave up 5 bases and J gave up 3 bases, with 19 bases separating them. There are 17 residues in the CDR3. In germline, CDR1 is MDHEN, CDR2 SYDVKM. The CDR3 DNA follows: TGTGCCAGCAGTGGGGGAGCTAGGGGGGCATCTAATGAAAAACTGTTTTTT. It translates to CASSGGARGASNEKLFF.

This chain uses TRBV27 with TRBJ1-5; D remains ambiguous. Trimming removed 5 bases at V and 9 bases at J, with 14 bases between. Germline CDR1 reads MNHEY; CDR2 reads SMNVEV (reference sequence). This CDR3 region has 13 residues. In DNA form, the CDR3 reads TGTGCCAGCAGTACCGACCGATTCGGGCCCCAGCATTTT. Translating it yields CASSTDRFGPQHF.

The CDR3 bases are TGTGCCAGTAAACGAGGACAGGGCATATTCACAGATACGCAGTATTTT. It specifies CASKRGQGIFTDTQYF. The rearrangement uses TRBV6-1 and TRBJ2-3; TRBD1 agrees at 8 bases. Germline CDR1 MNHNS, CDR2 SASEGT. V shed 9 bases, J shed 2 bases, and the junction held 13 bases outside the gene matches. The CDR3 sequence is 16 residues long.

The genes are TRBV4-1 and TRBJ2-1; tentatively, D is TRBD2 (5 bases). Trimming pared 0 bases from V and 6 bases from J, leaving 15 bases between. Germline values: CDR1 MGHRA, CDR2 YSYEKL. This CDR3 comprises 16 residues. For the CDR3, the DNA is TGCGCCAGCAGCCAAGATTCCGGGGTTTGGGGCAATGAGCAGTTCTTC. This encodes CASSQDSGVWGNEQFF.

V and J are TRBV30 and TRBJ2-5; the match to TRBD1 covers 8 bases. CDR3 length: 15 residues. The germline gives CDR1 GTSNPN, CDR2 SVGIG (reference sequence). The J segment lost 4 bases and the V segment lost 1 base, leaving 8 bases of the junction unmatched. In DNA, the CDR3 is TGTGCCTGGAGTGGCAACCCGACAGGGGTAGAGACCCAGTACTTC. Its protein product is CAWSGNPTGVETQYF.

This clonotype appeared once. The chain recombines TRBV11-2 with TRBJ2-1; no clear D gene. Germline-derived CDR1 and CDR2 are SGHAT and FQNNGV. This CDR3 has 14 residues. Trimming removed 6 bases from V and 5 bases from J, with 14 bases in between. For the CDR3, the DNA is TGTGCCAGCAGGCTTTTAGGTCCAAACAATGAGCAGTTCTTC. This codes for CASRLLGPNNEQFF.

The rearrangement links TRBV7-9 to TRBJ2-5; the D call may be TRBD1 or TRBD2 (5 bases each). The CDR3 totals 14 residues. Trimming removed 8 bases at V and 3 bases at J, with 16 bases between. From germline, CDR1 is SEHNR and CDR2 FQNEAQ (reference sequence). Here the CDR3 DNA reads TGTGCCAGCTCCATCACCGGGACGGAAGAGACCCAGTACTTC. Translating it yields CASSITGTEETQYF.

CDR3 sequence: CASSPDLAKNIQYF. CDR3 in DNA: TGTGCCAGCAGCCCAGACCTAGCCAAAAACATTCAGTACTTC. V usage is TRBV27 and J usage is TRBJ2-4; D gene ambiguous. Trimming left V 6 bases short and J 0 bases short, with 9 bases between. The CDR3 loop spans 14 amino acids. CDR1 and CDR2 from the germline V gene are MNHEY and SMNVEV (reference sequence).

The chain is built from TRBV29-1 and TRBJ2-3, with a tentative D call TRBD2 (5 bases). CDR3 size: 10 residues. CDR1 and CDR2 from the germline V gene are SQVTM and ANQGSEA. V lost 6 bases and J 6 bases, leaving 7 bases between the germline ends. The CDR3 DNA reads TGCAGCGTGAGGGAGGATACGCAGTATTTT. It yields the protein CSVREDTQYF.

V is TRBV28 and J is TRBJ1-3, with unresolved D. V was shortened by 8 bases and J by 0 bases, with 14 bases between the two germline ends. This CDR3 is built from 15 residues. Germline CDR1 is MDHEN and CDR2 is SYDVKM. The CDR3 nucleotides read TGTGCCAGCCAGAAGGGAACTGCCTCTGGAAACACCATATATTTT. Translation: CASQKGTASGNTIYF.

The chain carries TRBV12-3 or TRBV12-4 and TRBJ1-2, with D perhaps TRBD1 (6 bases). The CDR3 runs to 13 residues. Trimming cost V 4 bases and J 7 bases, with 13 bases left between them. CDR3 coding DNA: TGTGCCAGCAGTTCTACAGGGCCCGGTGGCTACACCTTC. Residues: CASSSTGPGGYTF.

This rearrangement joins TRBV20-1 to TRBJ2-1; tentatively, D is TRBD2 (5 bases). Germline V gene lookup returns CDR1 DFQATT and CDR2 SNEGSKA (reference sequence). Trimming removed 5 bases at V and 7 bases at J, with 18 bases between. This CDR3 comprises 14 residues. This chain's CDR3 is CSALDSNGVNEQFF. Written as DNA, the CDR3 is TGCAGTGCTCTGGACTCGAACGGGGTTAATGAGCAGTTCTTC.

This clonotype appeared once. The CDR3 DNA follows: TGTGCCAGCAGCCAAGAGACGTCCGGACTAGCGGGGATCTACGAGCAGTACTTC. This translates into CASSQETSGLAGIYEQYF. The J gene is TRBJ2-7, the V gene TRBV3-1; 12 bases match TRBD2. This CDR3 spans 18 amino acids. Germline loops: CDR1 LGHDT, CDR2 YNNKEL (reference sequence). The junction had 9 bases not matched to a gene; V was cut back by 0 bases and J by 3 bases.